This TCR beta chain was documented in a study of Graves' ophthalmopathy and Graves' hyperthyroidism (dated by TCRdb to 2017 to 2018). In the study overall: Peripheral blood was collected at initial diagnosis, prior to any treatment. The study used TCR beta repertoire signatures to distinguish Graves' ophthalmopathy from Graves' hyperthyroidism and to predict progression to ophthalmopathy. In total, approximately 130 blood samples were TCR-sequenced: 40 to 45 ophthalmopathy, some 72 hyperthyroidism and approximately 17 hyperthyroidism-to-ophthalmopathy patients. To explore V-J signatures distinguishing ophthalmopathy from hyperthyroidism, a discovery set of under 110 patients (fewer than 45 ophthalmopathy, 57 stable hyperthyroidism) was enrolled. An independent validation cohort was composed of some 19 hyperthyroidism patients and over 15 patients who later progressed from hyperthyroidism to ophthalmopathy. In about six hyperthyroidism patients, the T-cell repertoires found in thyroid tissue were compared with those found in blood. Once sampling was done, hyperthyroidism patients were given methimazole at a starting dose of 30 mg daily, while ophthalmopathy patients were given high-dose intravenous methylprednisolone. For training and testing, the 95 to 100 patients in the discovery cohort were randomly divided in a 7:3 ratio. Results the study describes overall, beyond this receptor: No statistical method was used to predetermine the sample size, and group allocation was not hidden from the investigators. In cross-validation, the 13-signature model distinguished ophthalmopathy from stable hyperthyroidism with just over 85% sensitivity and about 84% specificity, and in the test set the corresponding values were around 78% and 73%. In validation, the model predicted ophthalmopathy progression with about 70% sensitivity and roughly 72% specificity; 12 predicted patients were CT-confirmed with GO in a median of around 6 months. Most expanded thyroid clonotypes with a frequency above 0.001 also appeared in blood, which suggests that blood repertoires may reflect the immune response in the thyroid.

For repertoire sequencing, the TCR beta CDR3 regions were amplified from RNA transcripts. HTBI primers and the Qiagen OneStep RT-PCR kit were used in a first-round RT-PCR, which was followed by a second-round multiplex PCR, size selection and purification. Sequencing of the libraries was carried out on an Illumina HiSeq2000 in paired-end mode with 100 bp reads. The source study handled its data this way. SOAPnuke was used to process the reads, throwing out any read that had adapters, had uncalled bases, had a mean Phred below 15, or lacked an exact constant-primer or identifier match. High-quality paired reads were merged with COPE v1.2.5. Each unique nucleotide sequence was treated as a clonotype, and MiTCR v1.1 was used to align the clonotypes to the IMGT TRB V, D and J references. Analysis was restricted to V-J combinations with a frequency above 0.0001, which covered roughly 99% of repertoires. A TCR clonal expansion and chaos score per V-J combination was defined as the ratio of F50 clonal expansion to chaos observed in the TCRdist matrix. Welch's t-statistics and random forest were used to reduce the features to about a dozen V-J combinations, which were then used as input to a naive Bayes classifier. The similarity between thyroid and blood repertoires was quantified using the Morisita-Horn index. TCRdb itself trimmed the public reads at Q25 with fastp, ran MiXCR and retained productive beta chains. CDR3 protein sequences are deduplicated, and each keeps its most common genes and DNA. TCRdb, not the authors, supplied the V and J calls. The sample includes hundreds of thousands of distinct CDR3 sequences, with 15% observed a single time. The biggest ten clones account for approximately 7% of the sample.

Hyperthyroidism was considered stable if no progression to ophthalmopathy occurred within 18 months of follow-up. Hyperthyroidism patients were newly diagnosed, were aged 18 to 65 years, and had a disease duration under 2 months. Patients with other autoimmune diseases, uncontrolled infections, pregnancy or lactation were excluded. Clinical symptoms, serum thyroxine, TRAb, thyroid ultrasound and orbital computed tomography were used for diagnosis. PBMCs were isolated from approximately 10 ml of fresh peripheral blood by Ficoll-Paque density gradient centrifugation. Total RNA was extracted with Trizol reagent and quality-checked on an Agilent 2100 Bioanalyzer. This clonotype was seen many times. There is no known antigen for this receptor. Base quality data are lacking; no much larger clone is found one base away. From its cysteine to its phenylalanine, the CDR3 spans 15 amino acids. The only DNA kept is the CDR3, 45 bases in frame from the first base. The junction shows trimming of 1 base on V and 0 bases on J, plus 9 bases between the germline ends. From the germline V gene, CDR1 is SGHAT and CDR2 is FQNNGV.

Sequenced material: peripheral blood. The receptor was derived from a woman aged 18-35 years with stable Graves' hyperthyroidism. Donor details come from another sample of the same person, matched by shared clones. The chain is made from TRBV11-2 and TRBJ1-1; the D gene is unclear. The encoded CDR3 is CASSLGFRMNTEAFF. The nucleotides are TGTGCCAGCAGCTTAGGTTTTAGGATGAACACTGAAGCTTTCTTT.